The 10 T cell receptor beta chains presented below share a single source sample, sequenced in a study of T cell repertoires in cytomegalovirus infection. TCRdb reprocessed the reads via MiXCR and lists one record per CDR3 protein. The data hold nearly 450,000 distinct CDR3 sequences, with about a third observed a single time. The sample comprised PBMCs. The source is a human donor in good health (CMV status not recorded). Some clones in this sample may be carry-over from other donors' samples.

This clonotype occurred a few times. The CDR3 spells CASSQGTRGDGYTF. The CDR3 nucleotides are TGCGCCAGCAGCCAAGGGACTCGAGGAGATGGCTACACCTTC. J is TRBJ1-2 and V is TRBV4-3; no reliable D call. Germline-derived CDR1 and CDR2 are LGHNA and YSLEER. V lost 1 base to trimming and J lost 6 bases, with 12 bases between them. This CDR3 contains 14 residues.

The rearrangement links TRBV11-2 to TRBJ1-1; D is ambiguous. This CDR3 region has 18 residues. Germline V gene sequence: CDR1 SGHAT, CDR2 FQNNGV. Trimming shortened V by 1 base and J by 3 bases, and 21 bases separated the two germline ends. CDR3 bases: TGTGCCAGCAGCTTAGGGATGGCGGGTTACGGAGGTGACACTGAAGCTTTCTTT. Translated, it gives CASSLGMAGYGGDTEAFF.

DNA for the CDR3: TGTGCCAGCAGCTTAGGGGGGGGGGCCGTCCAAGAGACCCAGTACTTC. It encodes CASSLGGGAVQETQYF. The chain is built from TRBV5-5 and TRBJ2-5; possible D gene TRBD2, 7 bases. The CDR3 is 16 amino acids. The germline gives CDR1 SGHKS, CDR2 YYEKEE (reference sequence). V lost 2 bases and J lost 1, with 15 bases in between.

This clonotype was observed a few times. This chain links TRBV4-3 with TRBJ2-1; a weak D match, TRBD2 (5 bases). Trimming took 0 bases from V and 0 from J, leaving 12 bases between them. Looked up from germline, CDR1 is LGHNA and CDR2 is YSLEER. The CDR3 has 17 amino acids. The CDR3 protein is CASSQEWRGNSYNEQFF. The CDR3 nucleotides are TGCGCCAGCAGCCAAGAATGGAGAGGGAACTCCTACAATGAGCAGTTCTTC.

On this clonotype: The germline gene is not matched at one end of the junction; a read error may be the cause. The chain joins TRBV6-2 or TRBV6-3 to TRBJ1-4; maybe TRBD1 (6 bases). Germline CDR1 is MNHEY and CDR2 is SVGEGT. CDR3 size: 12 residues. As DNA, the CDR3 is TGTGCCAGCAGTGGGACATCCGAAAAACTTGTTTTT. Its protein is CASSGTSEKLVF.

V and J are TRBV28 and TRBJ1-5; D is perhaps TRBD1 (6 bases). Trimming took off 2 bases at V and 0 bases at J, with 11 bases between the two ends. The CDR3 is made up of 16 amino acids. CDR1 and CDR2 (germline): MDHEN, SYDVKM. The CDR3 DNA sequence: TGTGCCAGCAGTTTAAGGACAGCTTATAGCAATCAGCCCCAGCATTTT. Its protein product is CASSLRTAYSNQPQHF.

This clonotype came up many times. The V call is TRBV6-1, the J call TRBJ1-5; D might be TRBD1 (5 bases). The CDR3 spans 14 residues. V gave up 5 bases and J gave up 4 bases, with 12 bases separating them. In germline, CDR1 is MNHNS, CDR2 SASEGT. Here the CDR3 reads CASSSGTVNQPQHF. In nucleotides, the CDR3 is TGTGCCAGCAGTTCCGGGACCGTTAATCAGCCCCAGCATTTT.

There are a few counts of this clonotype. This rearrangement joins TRBV6-5 to TRBJ2-7; D is unresolved. Germline CDR1 reads MNHEY; CDR2 reads SVGAGI. Between the trimmed V and J ends, which lost 2 bases and 2 bases, there was a span of 7 bases. The CDR3 covers 13 residues. The CDR3 here is CASSYDQTYEQYF. The CDR3 DNA follows: TGTGCCAGCAGTTACGACCAAACCTACGAGCAGTACTTC.

This clonotype was seen a handful of times. The chain couples TRBV6-1 to TRBJ2-5; a possible D gene is TRBD1 (5 bases). Between the trimmed V and J ends, which lost 6 bases and 3 bases, there was a span of 17 bases. CDR3 length: 15 amino acids. Germline V CDR1 and CDR2: MNHNS, SASEGT. CDR3 in amino acids: CASSFRQPLKETQYF. CDR3 sequence (DNA): TGTGCCAGCAGCTTTAGACAGCCCCTTAAAGAGACCCAGTACTTC.

Only a few counts were recorded for this clonotype. The V call is TRBV20-1, the J call TRBJ2-3, with 11 bases lining up with TRBD2. The CDR3 has 14 residues. The ends lost 4 bases at V and 1 base at J; junction bases unmatched: 1. The germline CDR1 and CDR2 sequences are DFQATT and SNEGSKA (reference sequence). The chain's CDR3 is CSATLAGGTDTQYF. CDR3 nucleotide sequence: TGCAGTGCTACACTAGCGGGGGGCACAGATACGCAGTATTTT.